The rows below give T cell receptor beta chains drawn from one sample of a study of shared clonotypes between healthy human individuals. This table comes from immunoSEQ multiplex PCR, and its TCRdb copy is limited to in-frame clones, with some not included. Of about 680,000 clones in the sample, around 67% were seen once. The sequenced material came from memory CD4+ T cells sorted from blood. The receptor source for this set is a woman younger than 45 in good health. CDR3s include the opening cysteine and the closing phenylalanine or tryptophan. The D gene is left open where the match is weak. Clone size appears in some rows only: once, few, many, or a class for an expanded clone.

CDR3nt: TGTGCCAGCAGCGTAGACGATAGGGAGCGGTCCTACAATGAGCAGTTCTTC
CDR3aa: CASSVDDRERSYNEQFF
abundance: few
v_gene: TRBV9
d_gene: NA
j_gene: TRBJ2-1

CDR3nt: TGTGCCAGCACGCTAGCGAGGTCCAATGAGCAGTTCTTC
CDR3aa: CASTLARSNEQFF
abundance: NA
v_gene: TRBV6-1
d_gene: NA
j_gene: TRBJ2-1

CDR3nt: TGTGCCAGCAGCTATTGGGGGATCATTTCCAAGAACACTGAAGCTTTCTTT
CDR3aa: CASSYWGIISKNTEAFF
abundance: NA
v_gene: TRBV13
d_gene: NA
j_gene: TRBJ1-1

CDR3nt: TGTGCCAGTAAAAAGGAACAGGGCAATCAGCCCCAGCATTTT
CDR3aa: CASKKEQGNQPQHF
abundance: NA
v_gene: TRBV19
d_gene: NA
j_gene: TRBJ1-5

CDR3nt: TGTGCCAGCAGCCCCGACCTGACTAATCTAGCCAAAAACATTCAGTACTTC
CDR3aa: CASSPDLTNLAKNIQYF
abundance: NA
v_gene: TRBV11-2
d_gene: NA
j_gene: TRBJ2-4

CDR3nt: TGTGCCAGCCGTCGGGACCGGGAGACCCAGTACTTC
CDR3aa: CASRRDRETQYF
abundance: NA
v_gene: TRBV6-5
d_gene: NA
j_gene: TRBJ2-5

CDR3nt: TGTGCCAGCAGCTTAGGAGCGTTGTCCTACAATGAGCAGTTCTTC
CDR3aa: CASSLGALSYNEQFF
abundance: NA
v_gene: TRBV11-2
d_gene: NA
j_gene: TRBJ2-1

CDR3nt: TGTGCCAGCAGCGAAGGGGGCTTGAACACTGAAGCTTTCTTT
CDR3aa: CASSEGGLNTEAFF
abundance: NA
v_gene: TRBV11-1
d_gene: TRBD1
j_gene: TRBJ1-1

CDR3nt: TGTGCCAGCAGTTCGAGACAGGGGACAGCTAACTATGGCTACACCTTC
CDR3aa: CASSSRQGTANYGYTF
abundance: NA
v_gene: TRBV27
d_gene: TRBD1
j_gene: TRBJ1-2

CDR3nt: TGTGCCAGCAGAGTAGCGGGAGGTACCTACGAGCAGTACTTC
CDR3aa: CASRVAGGTYEQYF
abundance: NA
v_gene: TRBV5-4
d_gene: TRBD2
j_gene: TRBJ2-7

CDR3nt: TGTGCCAGCAGTTCCGGACAGGGGGATGGAAACACCATATATTTT
CDR3aa: CASSSGQGDGNTIYF
abundance: few
v_gene: TRBV28
d_gene: TRBD1
j_gene: TRBJ1-3

CDR3nt: TGCGCCAGCGGGGAGCCGGGTTCCTACGAGCAGTACTTC
CDR3aa: CASGEPGSYEQYF
abundance: NA
v_gene: TRBV5-1
d_gene: NA
j_gene: TRBJ2-7

CDR3nt: TGTGCCAGTAGTATACAGGGAGAGACCCAGTACTTC
CDR3aa: CASSIQGETQYF
abundance: NA
v_gene: TRBV19
d_gene: NA
j_gene: TRBJ2-5

CDR3nt: TGTGCCACCAGCAGAGATCTTCGCAGGGGAGAGACCCAGTACTTC
CDR3aa: CATSRDLRRGETQYF
abundance: NA
v_gene: TRBV15
d_gene: NA
j_gene: TRBJ2-5

CDR3nt: TGTGCCAGCAGTTTCGCTAGCGGGGGGGGGCGTCTGTTCTTC
CDR3aa: CASSFASGGGRLFF
abundance: NA
v_gene: TRBV27
d_gene: TRBD2
j_gene: TRBJ2-1

CDR3nt: TGTGCCAGCAGCCCTGACATCAACTATGGCTACACCTTC
CDR3aa: CASSPDINYGYTF
abundance: NA
v_gene: TRBV5-5
d_gene: NA
j_gene: TRBJ1-2

CDR3nt: TGTGCCAGCAGCCCCACTAGCGGCCCCAGGAGCGAGCAGTACTTC
CDR3aa: CASSPTSGPRSEQYF
abundance: NA
v_gene: TRBV7-2
d_gene: TRBD2
j_gene: TRBJ2-7

CDR3nt: TGTGCCAGCAGTGACCGCACCGGGGAGCTGTTTTTT
CDR3aa: CASSDRTGELFF
abundance: NA
v_gene: TRBV6-4
d_gene: NA
j_gene: TRBJ2-2

CDR3nt: TGTGCCAGCAGGGAACAGGGCTTTGCCTACGAGCAGTACTTC
CDR3aa: CASREQGFAYEQYF
abundance: NA
v_gene: TRBV27
d_gene: NA
j_gene: TRBJ2-7

CDR3nt: TGTGCCAGTAGTTTAACTAGCGGGAGGTCAGATACGCAGTATTTT
CDR3aa: CASSLTSGRSDTQYF
abundance: NA
v_gene: TRBV19
d_gene: TRBD2
j_gene: TRBJ2-3

CDR3nt: TGTGCCAGCAGTGAATCCAGGGGGCCCACCGGGGAGCTGTTTTTT
CDR3aa: CASSESRGPTGELFF
abundance: NA
v_gene: TRBV25-1
d_gene: TRBD1
j_gene: TRBJ2-2

CDR3nt: TGTGCCAGCAGCGCCGGGACTAGCGGGAGCTGGCGTACCGGGGAGCTGTTTTTT
CDR3aa: CASSAGTSGSWRTGELFF
abundance: NA
v_gene: TRBV13
d_gene: TRBD2
j_gene: TRBJ2-2

CDR3nt: TGTGCCAGCAAGGGACAGCCGAACACTGAAGCTTTCTTT
CDR3aa: CASKGQPNTEAFF
abundance: few
v_gene: TRBV7-2
d_gene: TRBD1
j_gene: TRBJ1-1

CDR3nt: TGTGCCAGCAGCCAAGGCGGGGGAGCCAAGTACGAGCAGTACTTC
CDR3aa: CASSQGGGAKYEQYF
abundance: NA
v_gene: TRBV5-4
d_gene: TRBD2
j_gene: TRBJ2-7

CDR3nt: TGCGCCAGCACCCCGCAGGGGGCGCAAGACGATACGCAGTATTTT
CDR3aa: CASTPQGAQDDTQYF
abundance: few
v_gene: TRBV10-2
d_gene: TRBD1
j_gene: TRBJ2-3

CDR3nt: TGTGCCAGCAGCCCGGGACAGGGGGTTGGAAATCAGCCCCAGCATTTT
CDR3aa: CASSPGQGVGNQPQHF
abundance: NA
v_gene: TRBV11-2
d_gene: TRBD1
j_gene: TRBJ1-5

CDR3nt: TGCGCCAGCAGATCCCTAGCGGGAGGGACCTATGAGCAGTTCTTC
CDR3aa: CASRSLAGGTYEQFF
abundance: NA
v_gene: TRBV4-1
d_gene: TRBD2
j_gene: TRBJ2-1

CDR3nt: TGTGCCAGCAGCTTAGAGACCCACGGGGGGCAGTACTTC
CDR3aa: CASSLETHGGQYF
abundance: NA
v_gene: TRBV11-2
d_gene: NA
j_gene: TRBJ2-7

CDR3nt: TGTGCCAGCAGTCCAACCCAGGACAGGAGCACGTCCTACAATGAGCAGTTCTTC
CDR3aa: CASSPTQDRSTSYNEQFF
abundance: NA
v_gene: TRBV2
d_gene: TRBD1
j_gene: TRBJ2-1

CDR3nt: TGCGCCAGCAGCTGGGACCTGTGGCGCGAGCAGTTCTTC
CDR3aa: CASSWDLWREQFF
abundance: NA
v_gene: TRBV5-1
d_gene: NA
j_gene: TRBJ2-1

CDR3nt: TGCGCCAGCAGCTTGGCCCCGGGGACGGGCAATCAGCCCCAGCATTTT
CDR3aa: CASSLAPGTGNQPQHF
abundance: NA
v_gene: TRBV5-1
d_gene: NA
j_gene: TRBJ1-5

CDR3nt: TGTGCCAGCAGAGACGCCGGGGCCATGGGCACTGAAGCTTTCTTT
CDR3aa: CASRDAGAMGTEAFF
abundance: NA
v_gene: TRBV28
d_gene: NA
j_gene: TRBJ1-1

CDR3nt: TGTGCCAGCAGTGACGATCAAGAGACCCAGTACTTC
CDR3aa: CASSDDQETQYF
abundance: NA
v_gene: TRBV2
d_gene: NA
j_gene: TRBJ2-5

CDR3nt: TGTGCCACCACAGGGGCGGATGAAAAACTGTTTTTT
CDR3aa: CATTGADEKLFF
abundance: NA
v_gene: TRBV2
d_gene: TRBD1
j_gene: TRBJ1-4

CDR3nt: TGTGCCAGCAGTTCGGGGGTCGGGGCCAACGTCCTGACTTTC
CDR3aa: CASSSGVGANVLTF
abundance: NA
v_gene: TRBV27
d_gene: NA
j_gene: TRBJ2-6

CDR3nt: TGTGCCAGCAGCCTCATTTCGACAGGGACTGAAGCTTTCTTT
CDR3aa: CASSLISTGTEAFF
abundance: NA
v_gene: TRBV11-2
d_gene: TRBD1
j_gene: TRBJ1-1

CDR3nt: TGTGCCTGGAGTGCCCTCTCTTATGGCTACACCTTC
CDR3aa: CAWSALSYGYTF
abundance: NA
v_gene: TRBV30
d_gene: NA
j_gene: TRBJ1-2

CDR3nt: TGTGCCAGCAGCTCTTGGGGGACAGGGGGAGGAGAGCAGTACTTC
CDR3aa: CASSSWGTGGGEQYF
abundance: NA
v_gene: TRBV7-9
d_gene: TRBD1
j_gene: TRBJ2-7

CDR3nt: TGCGCCAGCAGCCAACCATATGAGGGGAACACTGAAGCTTTCTTT
CDR3aa: CASSQPYEGNTEAFF
abundance: NA
v_gene: TRBV4-1
d_gene: NA
j_gene: TRBJ1-1

CDR3nt: TGTGCCAGCAGCTTATCGGGCGGGAGGGGGAGCACAGATACGCAGTATTTT
CDR3aa: CASSLSGGRGSTDTQYF
abundance: NA
v_gene: TRBV7-2
d_gene: TRBD2
j_gene: TRBJ2-3

CDR3nt: TGTGCCAGCAGTGAAGCCTATACCTACGAGCAGTACTTC
CDR3aa: CASSEAYTYEQYF
abundance: NA
v_gene: TRBV2
d_gene: NA
j_gene: TRBJ2-7

CDR3nt: TGCGCCAGCAGCCTAGCGGGAGGAGAGACCCAGTACTTC
CDR3aa: CASSLAGGETQYF
abundance: NA
v_gene: TRBV5-1
d_gene: TRBD2
j_gene: TRBJ2-5

CDR3nt: TGTGCCAGCAGTGATAAAGACTCTATCTACAATGAGCAGTTCTTC
CDR3aa: CASSDKDSIYNEQFF
abundance: NA
v_gene: TRBV6-1
d_gene: NA
j_gene: TRBJ2-1

CDR3nt: TGCGCCAGCAGCCAAGATGAAGGGGGAGATACGCAGTATTTT
CDR3aa: CASSQDEGGDTQYF
abundance: NA
v_gene: TRBV4-1
d_gene: NA
j_gene: TRBJ2-3

CDR3nt: TGTGCCAGCAGCTTAGCGCAGGCAGGGGGAGCCACTGAAGCTTTCTTT
CDR3aa: CASSLAQAGGATEAFF
abundance: NA
v_gene: TRBV7-9
d_gene: TRBD1
j_gene: TRBJ1-1

CDR3nt: TGTGCCAGCAGTTACTCGATTGGGGGGACTGAAGCTTTCTTT
CDR3aa: CASSYSIGGTEAFF
abundance: NA
v_gene: TRBV6-6
d_gene: NA
j_gene: TRBJ1-1

CDR3nt: TGTGCCAGTAGTCCCCCCAGGGGAGTCTTGGGCAATCAGCCCCAGCATTTT
CDR3aa: CASSPPRGVLGNQPQHF
abundance: few
v_gene: TRBV19
d_gene: NA
j_gene: TRBJ1-5

CDR3nt: TGTGCCAGCAGCTTAGGTCTGTTCTACGAGCAGTACTTC
CDR3aa: CASSLGLFYEQYF
abundance: NA
v_gene: TRBV7-9
d_gene: NA
j_gene: TRBJ2-7

CDR3nt: TGCGCCACTACCAAGGGTGGCGGGACTGGGGCCAACGTCCTGACTTTC
CDR3aa: CATTKGGGTGANVLTF
abundance: few
v_gene: TRBV5-1
d_gene: NA
j_gene: TRBJ2-6

CDR3nt: TGTGCCAGCGAGGGACAATTCACCCTCCACTTT
CDR3aa: CASEGQFTLHF
abundance: NA
v_gene: TRBV28
d_gene: NA
j_gene: TRBJ1-6

CDR3nt: TGTGCCAGCAGTGACCGGGGACATGTCGGCTACACCTTC
CDR3aa: CASSDRGHVGYTF
abundance: many
v_gene: TRBV21-1
d_gene: NA
j_gene: TRBJ1-2

CDR3nt: TGTGCCAGCAGTCTAAGACAGGAACATGAGCAGTTCTTC
CDR3aa: CASSLRQEHEQFF
abundance: NA
v_gene: TRBV27
d_gene: NA
j_gene: TRBJ2-1

CDR3nt: TGTGCCAGTAGTATACAGGGACTAGCGGCACTTAGCACAGATACGCAGTATTTT
CDR3aa: CASSIQGLAALSTDTQYF
abundance: NA
v_gene: TRBV19
d_gene: TRBD2
j_gene: TRBJ2-3

CDR3nt: TGTGCCAGTAGTACCTGGACAGGGAGCACAGATACGCAGTATTTT
CDR3aa: CASSTWTGSTDTQYF
abundance: NA
v_gene: TRBV19
d_gene: TRBD1
j_gene: TRBJ2-3

CDR3nt: TGTGCCAGCAGCTCGGACAGGGAATCCTACGAGCAGTACTTC
CDR3aa: CASSSDRESYEQYF
abundance: few
v_gene: TRBV7-9
d_gene: TRBD1
j_gene: TRBJ2-7

CDR3nt: TGTGCCTGGGGAGGGCCGAGTTATAGCAATCAGCCCCAGCATTTT
CDR3aa: CAWGGPSYSNQPQHF
abundance: NA
v_gene: TRBV30
d_gene: NA
j_gene: TRBJ1-5

CDR3nt: TGTGCCAGCAGAAGGGTAAATGAAAAACTGTTTTTT
CDR3aa: CASRRVNEKLFF
abundance: few
v_gene: TRBV28
d_gene: NA
j_gene: TRBJ1-4

CDR3nt: TGTGCCAGTAGTAGGCTTTCCGGCGGCTGGGCAGAAAGGGGGAGAGGCACTGAAGCTTTCTTT
CDR3aa: CASSRLSGGWAERGRGTEAFF
abundance: NA
v_gene: TRBV19
d_gene: NA
j_gene: TRBJ1-1

CDR3nt: TGTGCCAGCAGCCCCGGCACTAGCGGGACCGGGGAGCTGTTTTTT
CDR3aa: CASSPGTSGTGELFF
abundance: NA
v_gene: TRBV7-8
d_gene: TRBD2
j_gene: TRBJ2-2